Detailed here is one T cell receptor beta chain. This entry comes from a study of blood T cell repertoires in COVID-19. Study information: The United States, Italy and Spain supplied acute and convalescent COVID-19 samples. Nucleic acid was either cDNA or gDNA, and it came from T cells, B-cell-depleted T cells, or PBMCs.

V shed 1 base, J shed 3 bases, and the junction held 7 bases outside the gene matches. This CDR3 is 15 amino acids long. Germline V gene data show CDR1 as SGHTS and CDR2 as YDEGEE. The authors' processing: From reference gene primer amplification, estimates of nucleated cell counts were derived. Repertoires were generated with immunoSEQ multiplex PCR, while TCRdb's copy carries only in-frame clones and drops some. The D gene and trimming were derived from the DNA, and the V and J assignments and clone size from that table. The table includes 65,000 or so clones, 90% detected once. The TCR comes from a man in his sixties with acute or convalescent COVID-19. V gene TRBV5-8 combines with J gene TRBJ2-7; 7 bases map to TRBD1. Sequenced material: peripheral blood. The CDR3 loop is CASSLTGVLFYEQYF. The DNA for the CDR3 is TGTGCCAGCAGCTTGACAGGGGTCCTTTTCTACGAGCAGTACTTC. The whole variable domain, remainder taken from reference TRBV5-8 and TRBJ2-7, is EAGVTQSPTHLIKTRGQQATLRCSPISGHTSVYWYQQALGLGLQFLLWYDEGEERNRGNFPPRFSGRQFPNYSSELNVNALELEDSALYLCASSLTGVLFYEQYFGPGTRLTVT.